A selection of T cell receptor beta chains follows, all from one sample in a study of CD8+CD57+ T cells in acquired aplastic anemia. MiXCR was run by TCRdb on the reads, yielding one entry per CDR3 protein. Of fewer than 250,000 distinct CDR3 sequences detected, less than 65% appear once; the ten largest clones hold roughly 15%. Sequencing was performed on sorted CD4+, CD8+, or CD8+CD57+ T cells (not recorded which) from PBMCs. The receptor source for this set is a human donor in good health, serving as a control. Each CDR3 is given with its conserved first and last residue. A D gene is named only where the DNA matches it firmly. Some rows mark clone size as missing; the rest say once, few, many or name a class of expanded clone.

cdr3_nt: TGTGCCAGCAGCGAACGGACAGGGGGTGGGGCCAACGTCCTGACTTTC; cdr3_aa: CASSERTGGGANVLTF; clone_size: many; v_call: TRBV5-5; d_call: TRBD1; j_call: TRBJ2-6
cdr3_nt: TGCGCCAGCAGCTGGACAGGGGCTGACATGAACACTGAAGCTTTCTTT; cdr3_aa: CASSWTGADMNTEAFF; clone_size: .; v_call: TRBV5-1; d_call: TRBD1; j_call: TRBJ1-1
cdr3_nt: TGTGCCAGCAGCATCGGACTAGCGGGTTTAGGTAATGAGCAGTTCTTC; cdr3_aa: CASSIGLAGLGNEQFF; clone_size: few; v_call: TRBV6-2/TRBV6-3; d_call: TRBD2; j_call: TRBJ2-1
cdr3_nt: TGCGCCAGCAGCTTGGAAGCAGGGAGCTATGGCTACACCTTC; cdr3_aa: CASSLEAGSYGYTF; clone_size: many; v_call: TRBV5-1; d_call: .; j_call: TRBJ1-2
cdr3_nt: TGTGCCAGCAGGGGACTAGCGGGTTTCTACGAGCAGTACTTC; cdr3_aa: CASRGLAGFYEQYF; clone_size: few; v_call: TRBV11-1; d_call: TRBD2; j_call: TRBJ2-7
cdr3_nt: TGTGCCAGCAGTAGCGTCGGGGGTGAAGCTTTCTTT; cdr3_aa: CASSSVGGEAFF; clone_size: many; v_call: TRBV6-2/TRBV6-3; d_call: .; j_call: TRBJ1-1
cdr3_nt: TGTGCCAGCAGCCCCTATTCTTCCGGGACAGGGGGTCCCGAGCAGTACTTC; cdr3_aa: CASSPYSSGTGGPEQYF; clone_size: many; v_call: TRBV11-2; d_call: TRBD1; j_call: TRBJ2-7
cdr3_nt: TGTGCCATCAGTGAGTCATTCGAGCAGTACTTC; cdr3_aa: CAISESFEQYF; clone_size: .; v_call: TRBV10-3; d_call: .; j_call: TRBJ2-7
cdr3_nt: TGTGCCAGCAGAGAGGGACTCCCCTCCAATGAGCAGTTCTTC; cdr3_aa: CASREGLPSNEQFF; clone_size: few; v_call: TRBV7-2; d_call: .; j_call: TRBJ2-1
cdr3_nt: TGTGCCGGCAGCTTAGTGGGGTCTCCGGGGCACCGGGGAGCTTTCTTT; cdr3_aa: CAGSLVGSPGHRGAFF; clone_size: .; v_call: TRBV7-9; d_call: .; j_call: TRBJ1-1
cdr3_nt: TGTGCCAGCAGTTTAGCGGGGGTATACTCTGGGGCCAACGTCCTGACTTTC; cdr3_aa: CASSLAGVYSGANVLTF; clone_size: .; v_call: TRBV27; d_call: TRBD2; j_call: TRBJ2-6
cdr3_nt: TGCAGCGTTGTGGTTGCGGGGAGTGGCGAGCAGTACTTC; cdr3_aa: CSVVVAGSGEQYF; clone_size: .; v_call: TRBV29-1; d_call: .; j_call: TRBJ2-7
cdr3_nt: TGTGCCATTTCCCGTAGCGGGAGGGCCTTATCTGGCAATGAGCAGTTCTTC; cdr3_aa: CAISRSGRALSGNEQFF; clone_size: few; v_call: TRBV10-3; d_call: TRBD2; j_call: TRBJ2-1
cdr3_nt: TGTGCCAGCAGTGGCCGCCAGGGCCGGGACGAGCAGTACTTC; cdr3_aa: CASSGRQGRDEQYF; clone_size: few; v_call: TRBV2; d_call: .; j_call: TRBJ2-7
cdr3_nt: TGTGCCAGCTCAGGAGGAGGGAATCAGCCCCAGCATTTT; cdr3_aa: CASSGGGNQPQHF; clone_size: few; v_call: TRBV10-3; d_call: .; j_call: TRBJ1-5
cdr3_nt: TGCGCCAGCAGCCTCGGACAGGGGGCCGGCACTGAAGCTTTCTTT; cdr3_aa: CASSLGQGAGTEAFF; clone_size: many; v_call: TRBV4-3; d_call: TRBD1; j_call: TRBJ1-1
cdr3_nt: TGTGCCAGTAGTATCGATAGGGATCGACAGTTCTTC; cdr3_aa: CASSIDRDRQFF; clone_size: .; v_call: TRBV19; d_call: .; j_call: TRBJ2-1
cdr3_nt: TGCGCGAGGGGCTGTTGGGACTACGAGCAGTACTTC; cdr3_aa: CARGCWDYEQYF; clone_size: .; v_call: TRBV5-1; d_call: .; j_call: TRBJ2-7
cdr3_nt: TGTGCCACCAGCAGGGGGATAGACTACGAGCAGTACTTC; cdr3_aa: CATSRGIDYEQYF; clone_size: .; v_call: TRBV15; d_call: .; j_call: TRBJ2-7
cdr3_nt: TGTGCCAGCAGCTTCCATGTAATAGCCACAGCGAGCTCCTACGAGCAGTACTTC; cdr3_aa: CASSFHVIATASSYEQYF; clone_size: .; v_call: TRBV12-3/TRBV12-4; d_call: .; j_call: TRBJ2-7
cdr3_nt: TGTGCCAGCAGTTTAAACCTAGCGGGGGGGCCTCGCAATGAGCAGTTCTTC; cdr3_aa: CASSLNLAGGPRNEQFF; clone_size: few; v_call: TRBV28; d_call: TRBD2; j_call: TRBJ2-1
cdr3_nt: TGTGCCAGCAGTAAGACCCAAGGCTCCTATAATTCACCCCTCCACTTT; cdr3_aa: CASSKTQGSYNSPLHF; clone_size: many; v_call: TRBV11-2; d_call: .; j_call: TRBJ1-6
cdr3_nt: TGTGCCAGCAGCGTAGCCCCCAACACAGATACGCAGTATTTT; cdr3_aa: CASSVAPNTDTQYF; clone_size: .; v_call: TRBV9; d_call: .; j_call: TRBJ2-3
cdr3_nt: TGTGCCAGCAGCCAAGGGGTACTAGCGGGGACCTACGAGCAGTACTTC; cdr3_aa: CASSQGVLAGTYEQYF; clone_size: .; v_call: TRBV14; d_call: TRBD2; j_call: TRBJ2-7
cdr3_nt: TGTGCCAGCTCACCACCGGGTTCAGGCTACGAGCAGTACTTC; cdr3_aa: CASSPPGSGYEQYF; clone_size: many; v_call: TRBV18; d_call: .; j_call: TRBJ2-7
cdr3_nt: TGTGCCACCAGCAGAGATCTGAGGCAGCAGACTAACTATGGCTATACCTTC; cdr3_aa: CATSRDLRQQTNYGYTF; clone_size: once; v_call: TRBV15; d_call: .; j_call: TRBJ1-2
cdr3_nt: TGTGCCAGCAGCTTAGGTCTTGGACAGGGGGCGGAAGAGACCCAGTACTTC; cdr3_aa: CASSLGLGQGAEETQYF; clone_size: many; v_call: TRBV11-2; d_call: TRBD1; j_call: TRBJ2-5
cdr3_nt: TGTGCCAGCAGCTTTGGGGGGGCCGTGAGAGATACGCAGTATTTT; cdr3_aa: CASSFGGAVRDTQYF; clone_size: .; v_call: TRBV7-2; d_call: .; j_call: TRBJ2-3
cdr3_nt: TGTGCCAGCAGCACCTCAGGGGGCGTCTCCTACGAGCAGTACTTC; cdr3_aa: CASSTSGGVSYEQYF; clone_size: once; v_call: TRBV7-2; d_call: TRBD1; j_call: TRBJ2-7
cdr3_nt: TGTGCCACCAAGGACAGCACTGAAGCTTTCTTT; cdr3_aa: CATKDSTEAFF; clone_size: .; v_call: TRBV10-3; d_call: .; j_call: TRBJ1-1
cdr3_nt: TGTGCCTGGCGGGGAATACGAAGGGGTGAAGCTTTCTTT; cdr3_aa: CAWRGIRRGEAFF; clone_size: .; v_call: TRBV30; d_call: .; j_call: TRBJ1-1
cdr3_nt: TGTGCCAGCAAGGCAGTCACTTATCAGCCCCAGCATTTT; cdr3_aa: CASKAVTYQPQHF; clone_size: many; v_call: TRBV9; d_call: .; j_call: TRBJ1-5
cdr3_nt: TGCAGTGCTAGTTGGTCGGGCACCTACAATGAGCAGTTCTTC; cdr3_aa: CSASWSGTYNEQFF; clone_size: many; v_call: TRBV20-1; d_call: .; j_call: TRBJ2-1
cdr3_nt: TGCAGTGCTAGGGCGAGCGGACCCCAGCATTTT; cdr3_aa: CSARASGPQHF; clone_size: .; v_call: TRBV20-1; d_call: .; j_call: TRBJ1-5
cdr3_nt: TGCAGTGCTAGAGGTGGGGTGAGCTCCTATAATTCACCCCTCCACTTT; cdr3_aa: CSARGGVSSYNSPLHF; clone_size: .; v_call: TRBV20-1; d_call: .; j_call: TRBJ1-6
cdr3_nt: TGTGCCAGTAGTGACTTACCCGGGCACCCCCCGGATTTT; cdr3_aa: CASSDLPGHPPDF; clone_size: .; v_call: TRBV19; d_call: .; j_call: TRBJ1-3
cdr3_nt: TGTGCCAGCAGCTCTCTAGCGGGGGGCGTTTCACCCCTCCACTTT; cdr3_aa: CASSSLAGGVSPLHF; clone_size: .; v_call: TRBV7-3; d_call: .; j_call: TRBJ1-6
cdr3_nt: TGCGCCAGCAGCCAGGGGGCGGTGGCAGGTTCAAACAATGAGCAGTTCTTC; cdr3_aa: CASSQGAVAGSNNEQFF; clone_size: .; v_call: TRBV4-3; d_call: .; j_call: TRBJ2-1
cdr3_nt: TGTGCCACCAGTGTAGGGACAGGCGCCGGCGGGGAGACCCAGTACTTC; cdr3_aa: CATSVGTGAGGETQYF; clone_size: many; v_call: TRBV24-1; d_call: TRBD1; j_call: TRBJ2-5
cdr3_nt: TGTGCCAGCAGTTACGACCCATCAAGGGAGCCCTACGAGCAGTACTTC; cdr3_aa: CASSYDPSREPYEQYF; clone_size: many; v_call: TRBV6-2/TRBV6-3; d_call: .; j_call: TRBJ2-7
cdr3_nt: TGTGCCACCAGTGATTTTTTAGGGAGCTCCTACGAGCAGTACTTC; cdr3_aa: CATSDFLGSSYEQYF; clone_size: few; v_call: TRBV24-1; d_call: .; j_call: TRBJ2-7
cdr3_nt: TGTGCCAGCTCACCAGGATCAGGGAGAGCGGGGGCCAACGTCCTGACTTTC; cdr3_aa: CASSPGSGRAGANVLTF; clone_size: few; v_call: TRBV18; d_call: .; j_call: TRBJ2-6
cdr3_nt: TGTGCCAGTAGTATGCCCCGCGGCCAAAGAGGAAACACCATATATTTT; cdr3_aa: CASSMPRGQRGNTIYF; clone_size: many; v_call: TRBV19; d_call: .; j_call: TRBJ1-3
cdr3_nt: TGTGCCAGTAGACCGGGACTAGCGGGGGGGGCAGATACGCAGTATTTT; cdr3_aa: CASRPGLAGGADTQYF; clone_size: .; v_call: TRBV19; d_call: TRBD2; j_call: TRBJ2-3
cdr3_nt: TGCAGTGCTAGAGGGACAGGGCCAGAAGGCTATGGCTACACCTTC; cdr3_aa: CSARGTGPEGYGYTF; clone_size: many; v_call: TRBV20-1; d_call: TRBD1; j_call: TRBJ1-2